This T cell receptor beta chain was found in a study of T-cell memory formation after mild COVID-19. Study outcomes and limitations: Clones which contracted sat mainly in CM and EM if CD4+, and in EMRA if CD8+.

TCRdb re-called the 5' RACE reads with MiXCR, one entry per CDR3 protein. The sample yields fewer than 60,000 distinct CDR3 sequences, about 12% seen once. This clonotype has a count of ten or more. Its antigen is as yet unknown. This clonotype was sampled from a man younger than 30 who had mild COVID-19 (a few samples of this study predate the infection). Cell type and time point are not known. The specimen sequenced was PBMCs or a T cell subset sorted from them (not recorded which).

CDR3 sequence: CATSRERGQGADTQYF. The CDR3 region has the DNA TGTGCCACCAGCAGAGAGAGAGGACAGGGGGCAGATACGCAGTATTTT. This chain connects TRBV15 to TRBJ2-3; 10 nucleotides align to TRBD1. The V gene's germline CDR1 is LNHNV and CDR2 YYDKDF (reference sequence). The V gene end was trimmed by 0 bases and the J gene end by 4 bases; junction bases not matched to a gene: 4. The CDR3 runs to 16 residues. Combining the CDR3 with reference TRBV15 and TRBJ2-3 gives the whole variable domain DAMVIQNPRYQVTQFGKPVTLSCSQTLNHNVMYWYQQKSSQAPKLLFHYYDKDFNNEADTPDNFQSRRPNTSFCFLDIRSPGLGDTAMYLCATSRERGQGADTQYFGPGTRLTVL.